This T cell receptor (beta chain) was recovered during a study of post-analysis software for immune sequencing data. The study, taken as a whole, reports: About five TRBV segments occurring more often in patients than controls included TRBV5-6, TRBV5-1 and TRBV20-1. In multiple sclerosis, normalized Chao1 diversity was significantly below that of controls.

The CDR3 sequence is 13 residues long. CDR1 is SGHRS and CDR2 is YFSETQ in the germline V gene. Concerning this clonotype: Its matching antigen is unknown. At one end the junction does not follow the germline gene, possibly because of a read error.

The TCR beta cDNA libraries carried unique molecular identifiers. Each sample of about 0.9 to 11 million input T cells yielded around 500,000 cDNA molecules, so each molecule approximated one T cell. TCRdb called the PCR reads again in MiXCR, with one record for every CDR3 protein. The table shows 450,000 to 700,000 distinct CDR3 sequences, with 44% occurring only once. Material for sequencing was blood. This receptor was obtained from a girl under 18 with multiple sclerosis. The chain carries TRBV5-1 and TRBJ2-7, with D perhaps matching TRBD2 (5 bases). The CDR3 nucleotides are TGTGCCAGCAGTTTAGCGACTGGTTACGAGCAGTACTTC. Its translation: CASSLATGYEQYF.